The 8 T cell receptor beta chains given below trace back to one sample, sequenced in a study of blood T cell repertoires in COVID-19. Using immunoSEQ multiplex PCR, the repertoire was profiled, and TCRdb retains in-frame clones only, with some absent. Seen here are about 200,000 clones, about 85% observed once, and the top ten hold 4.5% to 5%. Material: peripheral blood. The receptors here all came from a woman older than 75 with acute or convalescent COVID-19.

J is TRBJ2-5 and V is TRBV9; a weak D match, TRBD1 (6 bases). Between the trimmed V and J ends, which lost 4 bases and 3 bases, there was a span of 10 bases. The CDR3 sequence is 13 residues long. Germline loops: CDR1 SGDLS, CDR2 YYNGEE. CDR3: CASSSGQKETQYF. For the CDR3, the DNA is TGTGCCAGCAGCTCCGGACAGAAAGAGACCCAGTACTTC.

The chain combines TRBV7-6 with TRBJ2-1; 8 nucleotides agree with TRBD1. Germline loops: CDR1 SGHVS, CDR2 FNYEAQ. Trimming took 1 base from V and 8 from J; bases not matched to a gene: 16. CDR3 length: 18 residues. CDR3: CASSLVRTGTGPPHEQFF. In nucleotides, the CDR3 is TGTGCCAGCAGCTTAGTAAGGACCGGGACAGGCCCCCCCCATGAGCAGTTCTTC.

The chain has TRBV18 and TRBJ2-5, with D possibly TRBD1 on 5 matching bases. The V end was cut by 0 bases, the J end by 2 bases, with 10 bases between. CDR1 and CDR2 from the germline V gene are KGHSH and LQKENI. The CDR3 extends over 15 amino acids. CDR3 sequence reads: CASSPPRQGQETQYF. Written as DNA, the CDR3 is TGTGCCAGCTCACCACCGCGGCAGGGACAAGAGACCCAGTACTTC.

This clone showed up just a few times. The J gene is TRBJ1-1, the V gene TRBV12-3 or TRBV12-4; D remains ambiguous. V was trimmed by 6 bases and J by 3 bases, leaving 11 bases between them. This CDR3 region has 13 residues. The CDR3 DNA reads TGTGCCAGCAGCCGGGAGACGGACACTGAAGCTTTCTTT. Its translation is CASSRETDTEAFF.

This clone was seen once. The CDR3 DNA reads TGCGCCAGCTCCCGGACAGGGAGCTACGAGCAGTACTTC. Its protein is CASSRTGSYEQYF. V and J are TRBV4-3 and TRBJ2-7, with 8 bases matching TRBD1. Germline trimming cut 8 bases from V and 3 bases from J; bases unmatched to any gene: 6. CDR3 length equals 13 residues. Per germline, CDR1 LGHNA and CDR2 YSLEER.

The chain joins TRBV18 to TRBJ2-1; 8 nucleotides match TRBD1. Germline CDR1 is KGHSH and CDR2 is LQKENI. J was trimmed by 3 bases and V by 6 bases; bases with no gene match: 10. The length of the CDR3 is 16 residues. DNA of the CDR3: TGTGCCAGCTCGCCCCGGACAGGGACGAGCTACAATGAGCAGTTCTTC. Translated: CASSPRTGTSYNEQFF.

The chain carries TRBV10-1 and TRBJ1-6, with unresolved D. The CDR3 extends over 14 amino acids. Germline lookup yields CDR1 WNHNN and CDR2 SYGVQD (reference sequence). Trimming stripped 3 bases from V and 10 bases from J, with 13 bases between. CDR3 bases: TGCGCCAGCAGTGAAGGGAGAAGCCCCTCACCCCTCCACTTT. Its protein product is CASSEGRSPSPLHF.

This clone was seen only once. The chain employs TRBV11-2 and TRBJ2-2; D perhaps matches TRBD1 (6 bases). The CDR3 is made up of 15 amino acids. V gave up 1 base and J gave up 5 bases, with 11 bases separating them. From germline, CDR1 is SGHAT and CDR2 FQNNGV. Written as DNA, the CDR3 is TGTGCCAGCAGCTTAGTGTTACAGGGAACCGGGGAGCTGTTTTTT. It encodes CASSLVLQGTGELFF.